The 4 T cell receptor beta chains below come from one sample, sequenced in a study of blood T cell repertoires in COVID-19. Here immunoSEQ multiplex PCR was the method, and the copy in TCRdb shows in-frame clones only, minus some. The top ten hold 4% to 5.5% of the sample, which has over 200,000 clones, roughly four fifths seen once. Sequencing used peripheral blood. Receptors were obtained from a man over 45 with active or convalescent COVID-19.

The chain couples TRBV7-2 to TRBJ2-7; D is unresolved. The CDR3 sequence is 13 residues long. Trimming removed 0 bases at V and 3 bases at J, with 6 bases between. Germline CDR1 reads SGHTA; CDR2 reads FQGNSA. For the CDR3, the DNA is TGTGCCAGCAGCTTAGCGCTCGGCTACGAGCAGTACTTC. This gives the protein CASSLALGYEQYF.

The chain employs TRBV12-2 and TRBJ2-5; TRBD2, the table's D call, lacks a check against the DNA. TRBV12-2 is shown as a pseudogene. The CDR3 runs 14 residues. CDR3 bases: TGTGCCCCCCCCCTAGCGGGGAACCAAGAGACCCAGTACTTC. It is translated as CAPPLAGNQETQYF.

V usage is TRBV5-1 and J usage is TRBJ1-5, with D unresolved. The V end was cut by 5 bases, the J end by 3 bases, with 9 bases between. Germline V gene lookup returns CDR1 SGHRS and CDR2 YFSETQ. The CDR3 covers 13 residues. CDR3 region: CASRSTLNQPQHF. The CDR3 DNA follows: TGCGCCAGCAGATCGACACTCAATCAGCCCCAGCATTTT.

The J gene is TRBJ1-1, the V gene TRBV28, with TRBD1 as a possible D gene (6 bases). Germline CDR1 is MDHEN and CDR2 is SYDVKM. The CDR3 consists of 12 residues. V lost 6 bases, J lost 10 bases, and 15 bases lay in between. CDR3 loop: CASSLSGVVAFF. The CDR3 DNA is TGTGCCAGCAGCCTTTCAGGGGTGGTAGCTTTCTTT.